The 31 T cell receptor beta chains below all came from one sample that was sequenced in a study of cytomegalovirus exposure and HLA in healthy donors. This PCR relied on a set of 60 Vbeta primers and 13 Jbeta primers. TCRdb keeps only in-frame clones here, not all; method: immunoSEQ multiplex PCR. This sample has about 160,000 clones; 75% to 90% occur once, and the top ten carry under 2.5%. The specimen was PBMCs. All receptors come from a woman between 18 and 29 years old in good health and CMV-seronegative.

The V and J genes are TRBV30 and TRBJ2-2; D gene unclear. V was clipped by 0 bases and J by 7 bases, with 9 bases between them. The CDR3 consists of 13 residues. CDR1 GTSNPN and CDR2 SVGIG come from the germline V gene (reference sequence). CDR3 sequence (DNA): TGTGCCTGGAGTGTACGAGCCCGCGGGGAGCTGTTTTTT. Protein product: CAWSVRARGELFF.

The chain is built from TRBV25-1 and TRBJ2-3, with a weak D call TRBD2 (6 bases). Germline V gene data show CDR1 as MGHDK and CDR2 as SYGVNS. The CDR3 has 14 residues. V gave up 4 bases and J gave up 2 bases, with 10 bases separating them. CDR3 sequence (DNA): TGTGCCAGCAGTGGAGGGACTTACACAGATACGCAGTATTTT. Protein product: CASSGGTYTDTQYF. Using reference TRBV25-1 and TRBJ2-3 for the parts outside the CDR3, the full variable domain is EADIYQTPRYLVIGTGKKITLECSQTMGHDKMYWYQQDPGMELHLIHYSYGVNSTEKGDLSSESTVSRIRTEHFPLTLESARPSHTSQYLCASSGGTYTDTQYFGPGTRLTVL.

DNA for the CDR3: TGTGCTAGTGGTTTTCAGGGTTCCTACAATGAGCAGTTCTTC. Its protein product is CASGFQGSYNEQFF. This sequence joins TRBV12-5 and TRBJ2-1; tentatively, D is TRBD1 (5 bases). The CDR3 runs 14 residues. Per germline, CDR1 LGHNT and CDR2 FRNRAP. With 3 bases removed from V and 1 base from J, the gap between germline ends came to 7 bases.

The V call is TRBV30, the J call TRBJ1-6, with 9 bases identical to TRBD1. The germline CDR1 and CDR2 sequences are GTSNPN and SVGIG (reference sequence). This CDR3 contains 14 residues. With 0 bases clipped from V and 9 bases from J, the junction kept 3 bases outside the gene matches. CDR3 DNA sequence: TGTGCCTGGAGTGTAACAGGGGGCGTTTCACCCCTCCACTTT. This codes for CAWSVTGGVSPLHF.

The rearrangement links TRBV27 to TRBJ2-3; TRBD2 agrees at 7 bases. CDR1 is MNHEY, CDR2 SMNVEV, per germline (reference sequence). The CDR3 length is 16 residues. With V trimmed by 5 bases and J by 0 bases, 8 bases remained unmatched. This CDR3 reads CASSPGAGSSTDTQYF. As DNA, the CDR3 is TGTGCCAGCAGTCCCGGAGCGGGATCGAGCACAGATACGCAGTATTTT.

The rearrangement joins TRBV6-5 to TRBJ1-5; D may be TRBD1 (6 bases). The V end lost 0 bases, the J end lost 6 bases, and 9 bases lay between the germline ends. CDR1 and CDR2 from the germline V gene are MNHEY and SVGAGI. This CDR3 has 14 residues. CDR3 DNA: TGTGCCAGCAGTTACTCGGGCAGGGGTCAGCCCCAGCATTTT. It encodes CASSYSGRGQPQHF.

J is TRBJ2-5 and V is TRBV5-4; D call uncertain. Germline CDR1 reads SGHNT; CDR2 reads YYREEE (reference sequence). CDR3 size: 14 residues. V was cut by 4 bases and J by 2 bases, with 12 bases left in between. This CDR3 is CASSTFRHQETQYF. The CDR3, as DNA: TGTGCCAGCAGCACTTTCAGGCATCAAGAGACCCAGTACTTC. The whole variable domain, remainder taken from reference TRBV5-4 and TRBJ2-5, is ETGVTQSPTHLIKTRGQQVTLRCSSQSGHNTVSWYQQALGQGPQFIFQYYREEENGRGNFPPRFSGLQFPNYSSELNVNALELDDSALYLCASSTFRHQETQYFGPGTRLLVL.

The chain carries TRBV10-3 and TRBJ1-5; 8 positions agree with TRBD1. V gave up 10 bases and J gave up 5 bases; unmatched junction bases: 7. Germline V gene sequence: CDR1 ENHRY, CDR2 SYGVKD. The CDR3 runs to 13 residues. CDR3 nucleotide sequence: TGTGCCACAACGGACAGGGCCGATCAGCCCCAGCATTTT. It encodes CATTDRADQPQHF.

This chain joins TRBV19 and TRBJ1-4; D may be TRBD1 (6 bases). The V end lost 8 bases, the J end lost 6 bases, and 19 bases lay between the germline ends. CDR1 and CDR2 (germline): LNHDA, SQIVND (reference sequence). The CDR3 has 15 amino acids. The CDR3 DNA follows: TGTGCCAGTGGACATGTTGGGGAGGGGGATGAAAAACTGTTTTTT. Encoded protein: CASGHVGEGDEKLFF.

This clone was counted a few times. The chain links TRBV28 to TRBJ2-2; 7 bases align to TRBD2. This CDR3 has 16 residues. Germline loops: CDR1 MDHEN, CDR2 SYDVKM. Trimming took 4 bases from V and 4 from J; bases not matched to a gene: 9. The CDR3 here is CASSSTAGAPTGELFF. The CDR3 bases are TGTGCCAGCAGTTCCACTGCGGGAGCTCCCACCGGGGAGCTGTTTTTT. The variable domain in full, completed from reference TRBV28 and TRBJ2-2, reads DVKVTQSSRYLVKRTGEKVFLECVQDMDHENMFWYRQDPGLGLRLIYFSYDVKMKEKGDIPEGYSVSREKKERFSLILESASTNQTSMYLCASSSTAGAPTGELFFGEGSRLTVL.

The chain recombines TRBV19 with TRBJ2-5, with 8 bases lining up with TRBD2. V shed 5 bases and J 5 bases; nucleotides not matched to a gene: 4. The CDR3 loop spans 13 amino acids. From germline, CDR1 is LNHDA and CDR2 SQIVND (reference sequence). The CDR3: CASSGREGETQYF. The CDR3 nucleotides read TGTGCCAGTAGTGGACGGGAGGGGGAGACCCAGTACTTC.

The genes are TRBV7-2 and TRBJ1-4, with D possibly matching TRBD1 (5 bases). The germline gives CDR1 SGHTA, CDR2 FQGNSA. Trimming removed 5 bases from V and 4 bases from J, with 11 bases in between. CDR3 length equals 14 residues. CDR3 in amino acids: CASSPAGHNEKLFF. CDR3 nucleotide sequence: TGTGCCAGCAGCCCGGCGGGGCATAATGAAAAACTGTTTTTT.

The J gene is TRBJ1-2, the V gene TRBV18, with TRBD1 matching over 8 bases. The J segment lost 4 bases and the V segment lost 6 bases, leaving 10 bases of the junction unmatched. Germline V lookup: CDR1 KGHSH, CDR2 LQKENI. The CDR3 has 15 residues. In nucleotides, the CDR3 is TGTGCCAGCTCGCCTCGGACAGGGTGGTCCTATGGCTACACCTTC. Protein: CASSPRTGWSYGYTF.

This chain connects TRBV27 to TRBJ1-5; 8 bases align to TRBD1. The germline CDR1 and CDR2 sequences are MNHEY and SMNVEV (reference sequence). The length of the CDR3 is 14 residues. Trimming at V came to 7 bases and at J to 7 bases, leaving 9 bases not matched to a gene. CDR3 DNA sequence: TGTGCCAGCACCGGGACAGGCCCAGGGCAGCCCCAGCATTTT. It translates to CASTGTGPGQPQHF.

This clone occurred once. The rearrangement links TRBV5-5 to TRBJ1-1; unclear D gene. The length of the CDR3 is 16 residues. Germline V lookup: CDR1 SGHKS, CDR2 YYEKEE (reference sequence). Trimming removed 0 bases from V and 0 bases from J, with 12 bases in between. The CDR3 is CASSLALQRLNTEAFF. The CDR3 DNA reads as TGTGCCAGCAGCTTGGCCTTACAGAGACTGAACACTGAAGCTTTCTTT.

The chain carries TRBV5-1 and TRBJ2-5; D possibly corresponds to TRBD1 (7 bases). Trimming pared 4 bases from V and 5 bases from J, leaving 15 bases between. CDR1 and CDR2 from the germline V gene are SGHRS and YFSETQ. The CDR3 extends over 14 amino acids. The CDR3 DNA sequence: TGCGCCAGCAGCCCGGTACAGGGGAGGGAGACCCAGTACTTC. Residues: CASSPVQGRETQYF.

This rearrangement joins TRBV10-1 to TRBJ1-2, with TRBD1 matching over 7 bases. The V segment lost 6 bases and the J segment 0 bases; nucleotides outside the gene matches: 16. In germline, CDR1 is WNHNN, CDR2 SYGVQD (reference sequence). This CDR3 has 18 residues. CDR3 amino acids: CASSPCTGTAPANYGYTF. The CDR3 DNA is TGCGCCAGCAGCCCCTGCACCGGGACAGCCCCAGCTAACTATGGCTACACCTTC.

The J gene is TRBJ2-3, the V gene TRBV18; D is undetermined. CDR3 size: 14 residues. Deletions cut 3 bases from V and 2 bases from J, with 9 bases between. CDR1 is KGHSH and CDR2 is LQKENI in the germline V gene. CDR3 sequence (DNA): TGTGCCAGCTCACCGGCAGGCCCCACAGATACGCAGTATTTT. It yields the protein CASSPAGPTDTQYF.

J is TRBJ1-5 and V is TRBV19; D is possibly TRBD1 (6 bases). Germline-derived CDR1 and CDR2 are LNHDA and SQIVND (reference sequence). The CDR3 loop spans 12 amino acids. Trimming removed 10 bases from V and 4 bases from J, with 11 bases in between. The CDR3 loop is CATGQPNQPQHF. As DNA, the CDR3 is TGTGCCACAGGACAGCCAAATCAGCCCCAGCATTTT.

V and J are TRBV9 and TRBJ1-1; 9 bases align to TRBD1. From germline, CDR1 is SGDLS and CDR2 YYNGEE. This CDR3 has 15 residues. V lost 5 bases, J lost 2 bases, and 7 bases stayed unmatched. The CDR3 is CASRQGAGLNTEAFF. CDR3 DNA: TGTGCCAGCAGACAGGGGGCAGGACTTAACACTGAAGCTTTCTTT.

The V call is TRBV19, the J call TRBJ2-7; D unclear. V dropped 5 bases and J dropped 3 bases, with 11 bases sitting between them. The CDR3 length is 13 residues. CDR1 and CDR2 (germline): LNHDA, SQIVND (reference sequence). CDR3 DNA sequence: TGTGCCAGTAGTGAAAATTTAGACTACGAGCAGTACTTC. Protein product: CASSENLDYEQYF. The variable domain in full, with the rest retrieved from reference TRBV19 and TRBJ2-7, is DGGITQSPKYLFRKEGQNVTLSCEQNLNHDAMYWYRQDPGQGLRLIYYSQIVNDFQKGDIAEGYSVSREKKESFPLTVTSAQKNPTAFYLCASSENLDYEQYFGPGTRLTVT.

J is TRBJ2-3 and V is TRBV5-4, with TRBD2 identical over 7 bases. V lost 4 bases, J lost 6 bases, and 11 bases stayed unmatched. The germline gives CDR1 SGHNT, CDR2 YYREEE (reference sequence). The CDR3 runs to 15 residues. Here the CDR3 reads CASSLRLAGGDTQYF. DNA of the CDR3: TGTGCCAGCAGCCTCAGACTAGCAGGTGGGGATACGCAGTATTTT.

CDR3 bases: TGCGCCAGCCGTACTTCGGGGTTGACGAACACTGAAGCTTTCTTT. Its protein is CASRTSGLTNTEAFF. The rearrangement joins TRBV5-1 to TRBJ1-1; D gene uncertain. The CDR3 runs 15 residues. Germline CDR1 SGHRS, CDR2 YFSETQ. Trimming took 7 bases from V and 1 from J, leaving 17 bases between them.

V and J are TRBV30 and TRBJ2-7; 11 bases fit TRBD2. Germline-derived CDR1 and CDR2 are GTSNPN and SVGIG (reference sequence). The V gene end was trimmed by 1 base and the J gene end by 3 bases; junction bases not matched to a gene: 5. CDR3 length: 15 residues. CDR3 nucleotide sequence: TGTGCCTGGAGTGGCACTAGCGGGAGTTACTACGAGCAGTACTTC. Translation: CAWSGTSGSYYEQYF.

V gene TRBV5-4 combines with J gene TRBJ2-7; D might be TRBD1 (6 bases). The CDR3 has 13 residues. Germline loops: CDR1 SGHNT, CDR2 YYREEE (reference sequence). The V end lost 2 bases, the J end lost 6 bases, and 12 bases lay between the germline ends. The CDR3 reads CASSFRGIREQYF. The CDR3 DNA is TGTGCCAGCAGCTTTAGGGGGATCCGCGAGCAGTACTTC.

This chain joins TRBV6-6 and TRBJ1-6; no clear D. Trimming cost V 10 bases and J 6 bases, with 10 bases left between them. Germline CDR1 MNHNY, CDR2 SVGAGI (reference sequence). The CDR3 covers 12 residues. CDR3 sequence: CATKRVNSPLHF. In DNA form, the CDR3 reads TGTGCCACCAAGAGGGTTAATTCACCCCTCCACTTT.

CDR3 residues: CASSLTVGRFGNTIYF. CDR3 nucleotides: TGTGCCAGCAGCTTGACAGTGGGGCGTTTTGGAAACACCATATATTTT. The chain joins TRBV7-9 to TRBJ1-3, with D possibly matching TRBD1 (5 bases). Germline lookup yields CDR1 SEHNR and CDR2 FQNEAQ (reference sequence). The V end lost 3 bases, the J end lost 3 bases, and 15 bases lay between the germline ends. The CDR3 has 16 amino acids.

CDR3 sequence (DNA): TGCGCCAGCAGCTCCGCGGGGGGGGTAGATACGCAGTATTTT. Protein sequence: CASSSAGGVDTQYF. The gene calls are TRBV5-1 and TRBJ2-3; 9 bases are shared with TRBD2. Germline V gene data show CDR1 as SGHRS and CDR2 as YFSETQ. The CDR3 consists of 14 residues. V dropped 3 bases and J dropped 5; count of bases not matched to a gene: 4.

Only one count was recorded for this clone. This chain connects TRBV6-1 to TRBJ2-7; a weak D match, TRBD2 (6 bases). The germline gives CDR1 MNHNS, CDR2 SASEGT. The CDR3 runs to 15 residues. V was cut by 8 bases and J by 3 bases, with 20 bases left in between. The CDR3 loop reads CASRISGSSNYEQYF. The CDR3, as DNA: TGTGCCAGCCGAATTTCCGGGAGTTCAAACTACGAGCAGTACTTC.

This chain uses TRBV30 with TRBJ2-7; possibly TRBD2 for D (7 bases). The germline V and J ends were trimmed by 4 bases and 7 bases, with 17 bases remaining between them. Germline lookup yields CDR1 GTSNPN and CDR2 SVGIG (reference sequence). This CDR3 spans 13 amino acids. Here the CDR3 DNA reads TGTGCCTGGACCAAACGGGGGGCCTGGGAGCAGTACTTC. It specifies CAWTKRGAWEQYF.

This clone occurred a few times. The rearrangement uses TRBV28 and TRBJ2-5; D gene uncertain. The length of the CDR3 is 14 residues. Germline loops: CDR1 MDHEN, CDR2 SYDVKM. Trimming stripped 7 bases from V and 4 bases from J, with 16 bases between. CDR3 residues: CASTQMVTLETQYF. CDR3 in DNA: TGTGCCAGCACCCAGATGGTAACGCTAGAGACCCAGTACTTC.